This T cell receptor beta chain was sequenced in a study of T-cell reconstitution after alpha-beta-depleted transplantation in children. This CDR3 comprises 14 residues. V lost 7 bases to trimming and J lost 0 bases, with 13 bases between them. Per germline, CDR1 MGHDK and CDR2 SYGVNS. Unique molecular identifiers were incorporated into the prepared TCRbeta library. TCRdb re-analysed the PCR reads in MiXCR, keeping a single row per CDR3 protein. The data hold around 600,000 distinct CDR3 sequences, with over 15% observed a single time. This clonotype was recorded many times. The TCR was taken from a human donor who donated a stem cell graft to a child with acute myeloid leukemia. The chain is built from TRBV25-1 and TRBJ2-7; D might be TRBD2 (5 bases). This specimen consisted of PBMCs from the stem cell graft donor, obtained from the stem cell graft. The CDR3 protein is CASKRSASSYEQYF. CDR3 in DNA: TGTGCCAGCAAGCGTAGCGCCAGCTCCTACGAGCAGTACTTC.